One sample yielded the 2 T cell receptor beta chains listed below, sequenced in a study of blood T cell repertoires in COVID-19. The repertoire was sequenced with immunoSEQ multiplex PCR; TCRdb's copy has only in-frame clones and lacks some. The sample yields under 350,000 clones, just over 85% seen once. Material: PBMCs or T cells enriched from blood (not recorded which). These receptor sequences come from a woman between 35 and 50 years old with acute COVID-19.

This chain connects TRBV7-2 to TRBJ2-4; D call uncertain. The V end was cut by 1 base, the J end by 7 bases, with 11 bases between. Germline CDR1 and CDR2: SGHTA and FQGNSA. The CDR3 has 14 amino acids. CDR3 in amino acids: CASSLVPFVNIQYF. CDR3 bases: TGTGCCAGCAGCTTAGTTCCCTTCGTGAACATTCAGTACTTC.

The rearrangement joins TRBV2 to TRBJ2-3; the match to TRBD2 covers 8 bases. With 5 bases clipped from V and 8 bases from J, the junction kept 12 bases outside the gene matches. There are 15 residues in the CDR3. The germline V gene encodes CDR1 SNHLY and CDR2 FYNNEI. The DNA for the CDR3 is TGTGCCAGCAGTTCAAGCGGGGGCCCCTCCGGTACGCAGTATTTT. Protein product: CASSSSGGPSGTQYF.